These T cell receptor beta chains were read from a single sample in a study of cytomegalovirus exposure and HLA in healthy donors. Produced via immunoSEQ multiplex PCR; TCRdb's table is partial and in-frame only. The profile shows under 70,000 clones, approximately 71% of them singletons. The sequenced material came from PBMCs. Receptors were obtained from a woman aged 25 to 39 in good health and CMV-seronegative. CDR3s include the opening cysteine and the closing phenylalanine or tryptophan. The order of the fields is J gene, V gene, CDR3 protein.

>TRBJ1-5|TRBV15
CATSRDRESNQPQHF
>TRBJ2-5|TRBV15
CATSRPQRETQYF
>TRBJ2-1|TRBV6-5
CASSGGNSYNEQFF
>TRBJ1-1|TRBV6-6
CASSYGGQNTEAFF
>TRBJ2-5|TRBV2
CASSEVADQETQYF
>TRBJ1-5|TRBV7-2
CASSFTGSYNQPQHF
>TRBJ2-1|TRBV5-1
CASSIRQGANNEQFF
>TRBJ2-5|TRBV25-1
CASSESIAGEETQYF
>TRBJ1-2|TRBV19
CASSPQGFYGYTF
>TRBJ2-1|TRBV25-1
CASSESGSHNEQFF
>TRBJ2-2|TRBV5-1
CASSPTGGVDTGELFF
>TRBJ2-7|TRBV30
CAWSPRGASYEQYF
>TRBJ2-1|TRBV5-5
CASSPEPLAGGPVSYNEQFF
>TRBJ2-1|TRBV19
CASSIDGQEQFF
>TRBJ2-3|TRBV9
CASSPQTEDTQYF
>TRBJ1-2|TRBV19
CASSMVSGLGIYGYTF